The 15 T cell receptor beta chains below come from one sample, sequenced in a study of T cell responses to AZD1222 COVID-19 vaccine (dated by TCRdb to the early 2020s). Explained via the paper, the time point label denotes: baseline before first vaccination. To prepare the library, the immunoSEQ multiplex PCR assay was applied. TCRdb's version of the immuneACCESS table is confined to in-frame rearrangements and falls short of the full clone set. An unresolved V gene accounts for under half of the shortfall where checked; the remainder is of unknown origin. The sample data list tens of thousands of clones, and roughly 87% of these were observed just once. About 2.2% of the sample is in the top ten clones. The specimen was peripheral blood, collected on day 0 of AZD1222 vaccination. The receptors come from an adult in good health.

This clone was observed a single time. The V gene is TRBV19, the J gene TRBJ1-3; no reliable D call. V lost 3 bases, J lost 2 bases, and 8 bases lay in between. This CDR3 region has 14 residues. Germline V gives CDR1 LNHDA, CDR2 SQIVND (reference sequence). CDR3 nucleotides: TGTGCCAGTAGTATGGGCCAGACTGGAAACACCATATATTTT. Its translation: CASSMGQTGNTIYF. Using reference TRBV19 and TRBJ1-3 for the parts outside the CDR3, the full variable domain is DGGITQSPKYLFRKEGQNVTLSCEQNLNHDAMYWYRQDPGQGLRLIYYSQIVNDFQKGDIAEGYSVSREKKESFPLTVTSAQKNPTAFYLCASSMGQTGNTIYFGEGSWLTVV.

The chain couples TRBV30 to TRBJ1-5, with no clear D. This CDR3 has 13 amino acids. Germline V lookup: CDR1 GTSNPN, CDR2 SVGIG (reference sequence). V was trimmed by 3 bases and J by 7 bases, leaving 13 bases between them. The CDR3 region is CAWRPPGGQPQHF. The CDR3 nucleotides read TGTGCCTGGAGACCCCCCGGCGGCCAGCCCCAGCATTTT.

This clone was picked up one time. This rearrangement joins TRBV5-1 to TRBJ2-2; D perhaps matches TRBD1 (5 bases). CDR3 length equals 16 residues. Germline V gene data show CDR1 as SGHRS and CDR2 as YFSETQ. Trimming cost V 4 bases and J 0 bases, with 13 bases left between them. CDR3 amino acids: CASSPVGQPNTGELFF. DNA for the CDR3: TGCGCCAGCAGCCCGGTTGGACAACCGAACACCGGGGAGCTGTTTTTT.

This clone was observed once. The chain joins TRBV30 to TRBJ2-2, with D perhaps matching TRBD2 (5 bases). V was pared by 0 bases and J by 5 bases, with 7 bases between. The length of the CDR3 is 13 residues. CDR1 GTSNPN and CDR2 SVGIG come from the germline V gene (reference sequence). This CDR3 reads CAWSVRRTGELFF. The CDR3 DNA follows: TGTGCCTGGAGTGTACGGAGGACCGGGGAGCTGTTTTTT.

V is TRBV29-1 and J is TRBJ1-1; D remains ambiguous. Germline loops: CDR1 SQVTM, CDR2 ANQGSEA. The V and J ends lost 6 bases and 4 bases respectively, with 12 bases between them. This CDR3 spans 12 amino acids. In DNA form, the CDR3 reads TGCAGCGTCTTCACCCTAGGCACTGAAGCTTTCTTT. Its protein is CSVFTLGTEAFF.

J is TRBJ2-2 and V is TRBV11-3, with D tentatively TRBD1 (6 bases). Germline V lookup: CDR1 SGHNT, CDR2 YENEEA. The CDR3 has 13 residues. With 5 bases removed from V and 8 bases from J, the gap between germline ends came to 12 bases. CDR3 DNA sequence: TGTGCCAGCAGCCAAGACAGGCGTGGGGAGCTGTTTTTT. This sequence encodes CASSQDRRGELFF.

In this sample, this clone turned up a few times. This chain uses TRBV6-5 with TRBJ1-2, with D possibly being TRBD1 (6 bases). The ends were cut back, 2 bases at V and 5 bases at J, with 12 bases in the middle. Germline assignment: CDR1 MNHEY and CDR2 SVGAGI. The CDR3 loop spans 14 amino acids. The CDR3 region is CASSYRGVGYGYTF. CDR3 nucleotides: TGTGCCAGCAGTTACAGGGGGGTCGGGTATGGCTACACCTTC.

The chain has TRBV12-3 or TRBV12-4 and TRBJ1-2; TRBD1 is a possible D gene (6 bases). This CDR3 region has 13 residues. The V and J ends lost 7 bases and 7 bases respectively, with 16 bases between them. This chain's CDR3 is CASTSSTGLGYTF. CDR3 sequence (DNA): TGTGCCAGCACCTCAAGTACAGGGCTTGGCTACACCTTC.

A few counts support this clone. The V call is TRBV4-1, the J call TRBJ1-5, with D unresolved. Germline assignment: CDR1 MGHRA and CDR2 YSYEKL. This CDR3 spans 13 amino acids. Trimming pared 0 bases from V and 12 bases from J, leaving 12 bases between. CDR3 coding DNA: TGCGCCAGCAGCCAAGATTGGAGCGCGCGCCAGCATTTT. It is translated as CASSQDWSARQHF.

The rearrangement joins TRBV3-1 (or the pseudogene TRBV3-2) to TRBJ2-5; the D gene is possibly TRBD2 (5 bases). Per germline, CDR1 LGHDT and CDR2 YNNKEL (reference sequence). V gave up 2 bases and J gave up 2 bases, with 15 bases separating them. The CDR3 is 16 residues long. CDR3 nucleotides: TGTGCCAGCAGCCAAAACCCCCTAGCAGAACAAGAGACCCAGTACTTC. It yields the protein CASSQNPLAEQETQYF.

V usage is TRBV6-2 or TRBV6-3 and J usage is TRBJ1-6, with 9 nucleotides matching TRBD1. This CDR3 is 16 amino acids long. CDR1 and CDR2 from the germline V gene are MNHEY and SVGEGT. The ends lost 5 bases at V and 6 bases at J; junction bases unmatched: 8. CDR3 coding DNA: TGTGCCAGCAGTCCCACCGAACAGGGGGCTAATTCACCCCTCCACTTT. Protein: CASSPTEQGANSPLHF.

The V call is TRBV6-2 or TRBV6-3, the J call TRBJ1-6, with D unclear. V was clipped by 2 bases and J by 7 bases, with 12 bases between them. Germline CDR1 reads MNHEY; CDR2 reads SVGEGT. The CDR3 length is 15 residues. CDR3 in amino acids: CASSYRVTENSPLHF. The CDR3 bases are TGTGCCAGCAGTTACCGGGTCACCGAAAATTCACCCCTCCACTTT.

CDR3 amino acids: CASRAGGEETQYF. CDR3 DNA sequence: TGTGCCAGCAGAGCCGGGGGGGAAGAGACCCAGTACTTC. This rearrangement joins TRBV6-5 to TRBJ2-5, with 8 bases identical to TRBD2. The V segment lost 6 bases and the J segment 3 bases; nucleotides outside the gene matches: 3. CDR3 length: 13 amino acids. The V gene's germline CDR1 is MNHEY and CDR2 SVGAGI.

The rearrangement links TRBV19 to TRBJ1-1; D uncertain. V was pared by 8 bases and J by 6 bases, with 16 bases between. Looked up from germline, CDR1 is LNHDA and CDR2 is SQIVND (reference sequence). The CDR3 has 13 amino acids. Here the CDR3 reads CASAPRIPPEAFF. The CDR3 DNA reads as TGTGCCAGTGCCCCAAGGATTCCTCCTGAAGCTTTCTTT.

V is TRBV18 and J is TRBJ2-5; 7 bases agree with TRBD2. The CDR3 covers 15 residues. Germline values: CDR1 KGHSH, CDR2 LQKENI. Germline trimming cut 5 bases from V and 1 base from J; bases unmatched to any gene: 7. CDR3 in amino acids: CASSKNREAQETQYF. The CDR3 DNA reads as TGTGCCAGCTCAAAGAATCGGGAGGCCCAAGAGACCCAGTACTTC.